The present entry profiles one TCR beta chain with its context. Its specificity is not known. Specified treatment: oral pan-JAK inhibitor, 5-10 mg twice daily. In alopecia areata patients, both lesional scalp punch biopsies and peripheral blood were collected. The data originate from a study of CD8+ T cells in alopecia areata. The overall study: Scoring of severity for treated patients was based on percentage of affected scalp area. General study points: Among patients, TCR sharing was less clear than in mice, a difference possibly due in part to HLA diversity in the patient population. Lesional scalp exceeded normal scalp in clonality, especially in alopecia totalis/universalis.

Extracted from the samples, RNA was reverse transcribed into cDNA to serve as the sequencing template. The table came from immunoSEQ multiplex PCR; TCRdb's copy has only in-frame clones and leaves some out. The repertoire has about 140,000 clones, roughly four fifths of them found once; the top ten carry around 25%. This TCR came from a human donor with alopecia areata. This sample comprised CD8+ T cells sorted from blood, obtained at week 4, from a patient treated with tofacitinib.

The CDR3 loop is CASSPPAGSLYEQYF. DNA for the CDR3: TGCGCCAGCAGCCCCCCGGCGGGCAGTCTCTACGAGCAGTACTTC. V is TRBV4-1 and J is TRBJ2-7, with D tentatively TRBD2 (5 bases). This CDR3 is 15 amino acids long. The V gene's germline CDR1 is MGHRA and CDR2 YSYEKL. Trimming left V 4 bases short and J 3 bases short, with 16 bases between.